A selection of T cell receptor beta chains follows, all from one sample in a study of technical replicates of blood from a few donors. Generated by immunoSEQ multiplex PCR, the TCRdb table keeps only in-frame clones and is missing some. The sample has about 64,000 clones, approximately 86% seen once; the top ten hold approximately 5%. Sequenced sample: PBMCs. The receptors derive from a human donor in good health. Some clones in this sample may be carry-over from other donors' samples. The CDR3 runs from the conserved cysteine through the conserved F or W. A D gene is named only where the DNA matches it firmly. For some rows the clone size is stated as once, few or many, or as a class when expanded; others skip it.

v_call: TRBV7-7; j_call: TRBJ2-1; d_call: TRBD2; cdr3_length: 15; clone_size: once; cdr3_nt: TGTGCCAGCAGCCAAGCGGGAGGGTCGTACAATGAGCAGTTCTTC; cdr3_aa: CASSQAGGSYNEQFF
v_call: TRBV2; j_call: TRBJ2-3; d_call: NA; cdr3_length: 12; clone_size: NA; cdr3_nt: TGTGCCAGCAGGGCCCAACAAGATACGCAGTATTTT; cdr3_aa: CASRAQQDTQYF
v_call: TRBV30; j_call: TRBJ2-3; d_call: TRBD2; cdr3_length: 11; clone_size: NA; cdr3_nt: TGTGCGGGACTAGCGGGAGATACGCAGTATTTT; cdr3_aa: CAGLAGDTQYF
v_call: TRBV2; j_call: TRBJ2-7; d_call: NA; cdr3_length: 11; clone_size: few; cdr3_nt: TGTGCCAGCAGCCGGGGATACGAGCAGTACTTC; cdr3_aa: CASSRGYEQYF
v_call: TRBV27; j_call: TRBJ1-1; d_call: NA; cdr3_length: 14; clone_size: NA; cdr3_nt: TGTGCCAGCAGTCCCAAGTTGGGGGGCACTGAAGCTTTCTTT; cdr3_aa: CASSPKLGGTEAFF
v_call: TRBV6-1; j_call: TRBJ2-4; d_call: NA; cdr3_length: 11; clone_size: NA; cdr3_nt: TGTGCCAGCAGTGAAACGGGCATTCAGTACTTC; cdr3_aa: CASSETGIQYF
v_call: TRBV7-2; j_call: TRBJ2-2; d_call: NA; cdr3_length: 15; clone_size: once; cdr3_nt: TGTGCCAGCAGCTTCACGGGCCTTGGAGGTTGGGAGCTGTTTTTT; cdr3_aa: CASSFTGLGGWELFF
v_call: TRBV30; j_call: TRBJ2-1; d_call: TRBD2; cdr3_length: 15; clone_size: NA; cdr3_nt: TGTGCCTGGAGTGTGTGGACTAGCGGGAGTGATGAGCAGTTCTTC; cdr3_aa: CAWSVWTSGSDEQFF
v_call: TRBV4-2; j_call: TRBJ1-1; d_call: NA; cdr3_length: 16; clone_size: NA; cdr3_nt: TGTGCCAGCAGCCAAGAATTAGGCCCCAGGGGCACTGAAGCTTTCTTT; cdr3_aa: CASSQELGPRGTEAFF
v_call: TRBV7-2; j_call: TRBJ2-7; d_call: TRBD1; cdr3_length: 14; clone_size: NA; cdr3_nt: TGTGCCAGCAGTAGGACAGGCCAAAACTACGAGCAGTACTTC; cdr3_aa: CASSRTGQNYEQYF
v_call: TRBV2; j_call: TRBJ1-2; d_call: TRBD1; cdr3_length: 14; clone_size: NA; cdr3_nt: TGTGCCAGCAGCAAAGACAGGGGTAGCTATGGCTACACCTTC; cdr3_aa: CASSKDRGSYGYTF
v_call: TRBV11-2; j_call: TRBJ1-6; d_call: NA; cdr3_length: 13; clone_size: NA; cdr3_nt: TGTGCCAGCAGCCCTGACCAGGGAAGACCCCTCCACTTT; cdr3_aa: CASSPDQGRPLHF
v_call: TRBV7-9; j_call: TRBJ2-2; d_call: TRBD1; cdr3_length: 17; clone_size: NA; cdr3_nt: TGTGCCAGCAGCCAAGGAGAATTGGACAGGGTGACCGGGGAGCTGTTTTTT; cdr3_aa: CASSQGELDRVTGELFF
v_call: TRBV27; j_call: TRBJ2-7; d_call: NA; cdr3_length: 16; clone_size: NA; cdr3_nt: TGTGCCAGCAGTTTATTTTCAGGGTCCCCAGACCACGAGCAGTACTTC; cdr3_aa: CASSLFSGSPDHEQYF
v_call: TRBV6-5; j_call: TRBJ2-1; d_call: NA; cdr3_length: 14; clone_size: NA; cdr3_nt: TGTGCCAGCAGTTACTCGCGGGGAAACAATGAGCAGTTCTTC; cdr3_aa: CASSYSRGNNEQFF
v_call: TRBV30; j_call: TRBJ2-1; d_call: TRBD2; cdr3_length: 14; clone_size: NA; cdr3_nt: TGTGCCTGGAGGGCTAGCGGGAGCTACAATGAGCAGTTCTTC; cdr3_aa: CAWRASGSYNEQFF
v_call: TRBV7-3; j_call: TRBJ2-3; d_call: TRBD2; cdr3_length: 15; clone_size: NA; cdr3_nt: TGTGCCAGCAGCTTAGCTAGCGGGAGTGGAAGTACGCAGTATTTT; cdr3_aa: CASSLASGSGSTQYF
v_call: TRBV19; j_call: TRBJ2-3; d_call: NA; cdr3_length: 14; clone_size: NA; cdr3_nt: TGTGCCAGTACCCCGGCGGGCCTCCCAGATACGCAGTATTTT; cdr3_aa: CASTPAGLPDTQYF
v_call: TRBV7-9; j_call: TRBJ2-1; d_call: NA; cdr3_length: 17; clone_size: few; cdr3_nt: TGTGCCAGCAGCTTAGGTTGGAAGCGCAATCCGTACAATGAGCAGTTCTTC; cdr3_aa: CASSLGWKRNPYNEQFF
v_call: TRBV5-8; j_call: TRBJ2-1; d_call: NA; cdr3_length: 16; clone_size: NA; cdr3_nt: TGTGCCAGCAGCCGAGGGCCGGTCAGCTCCTACAATGAGCAGTTCTTC; cdr3_aa: CASSRGPVSSYNEQFF
v_call: TRBV18; j_call: TRBJ2-3; d_call: NA; cdr3_length: 13; clone_size: NA; cdr3_nt: TGTGCCAGCTCAGGGGGCGGCACAGATACGCAGTATTTT; cdr3_aa: CASSGGGTDTQYF
v_call: TRBV4-2; j_call: TRBJ1-6; d_call: NA; cdr3_length: 16; clone_size: few; cdr3_nt: TGTGCCAGCAGCCAAGTCCCCCTCTCCTATAATTCACCCCTCCACTTT; cdr3_aa: CASSQVPLSYNSPLHF
v_call: TRBV7-9; j_call: TRBJ1-5; d_call: NA; cdr3_length: 12; clone_size: NA; cdr3_nt: TGTGCCAGCGGTGGGGGCCGCCAGCCCCAGCATTTT; cdr3_aa: CASGGGRQPQHF
v_call: TRBV4-2; j_call: TRBJ2-7; d_call: TRBD2; cdr3_length: 18; clone_size: NA; cdr3_nt: TGTGCCAGCAGCCTCAGACAGGATCCAGCGGGAGGCTCCTACGAGCAGTACTTC; cdr3_aa: CASSLRQDPAGGSYEQYF
v_call: TRBV30; j_call: TRBJ1-1; d_call: NA; cdr3_length: 9; clone_size: NA; cdr3_nt: TGTGTGCGGGCCCTCGAGGCTTTCTTT; cdr3_aa: CVRALEAFF
v_call: TRBV5-6; j_call: TRBJ2-7; d_call: NA; cdr3_length: 10; clone_size: NA; cdr3_nt: TGTGCCAGCAGCCTCCCGGGGCAGTACTTC; cdr3_aa: CASSLPGQYF